A selection of T cell receptor beta chains follows, all from one sample in a study of human T cells and chemical hapten exposure. TCRdb analysed the RACE reads with MiXCR anew, one entry per CDR3 protein. The repertoire holds 250,000 or so distinct CDR3 sequences, with approximately 8.6% as singletons. Sequenced material: whole blood, taken in connection with sensitization to the hapten diphenylcyclopropenone (DPC). Source of these receptors: a woman in her 40s with alopecia areata. Some clones in this sample may be carry-over from other donors' samples. The CDR3 runs from the conserved cysteine through the conserved F or W. Fields, in order: clone size, CDR3 length, D gene, V gene, J gene, CDR3 protein, CDR3 DNA. The D gene is left open where the match is weak. Clone size is not always given. Where it is, it says once, few, many or a class for expanded clones.

>many|13|NA|TRBV6-1|TRBJ2-5
CASSEVPKETQYF
TGTGCCAGCAGTGAAGTGCCTAAAGAGACCCAGTACTTC
>few|14|TRBD2|TRBV10-3|TRBJ2-7
CAISSPGLDREQYF
TGTGCCATCAGTTCACCGGGACTAGACAGGGAGCAGTACTTC
>few|15|TRBD2|TRBV11-2|TRBJ2-7
CASSLALAGSYEQYF
TGTGCCAGCAGCTTAGCCCTAGCGGGGTCCTACGAGCAGTACTTC
>NA|15|NA|TRBV2|TRBJ2-3
CASSEGNRRTDTQYF
TGTGCCAGCAGTGAAGGAAACAGGCGCACAGATACGCAGTATTTT
>NA|15|NA|TRBV2|TRBJ1-3
CASSERTGSGNTIYF
TGTGCCAGCAGCGAACGTACTGGCTCTGGAAACACCATATATTTT
>NA|15|TRBD1|TRBV29-1|TRBJ2-2
CSVRTGTGGTGELFF
TGCAGCGTAAGGACCGGGACAGGGGGCACCGGGGAGCTGTTTTTT
>few|16|NA|TRBV20-1|TRBJ2-1
CSARDLGGGSRDEQFF
TGCAGTGCTAGAGATCTCGGGGGAGGCTCTAGGGATGAGCAGTTCTTC
>NA|12|NA|TRBV20-1|TRBJ1-5
CSAGQHNQPQHF
TGCAGTGCGGGGCAACACAATCAGCCCCAGCATTTT
>few|15|NA|TRBV10-3|TRBJ2-1
CAISESARTYNEQFF
TGTGCCATCAGTGAGTCGGCGCGGACCTACAATGAGCAGTTCTTC
>NA|16|NA|TRBV27|TRBJ2-4
CASSSLGALAKNIQYF
TGTGCCAGCAGTTCCTTGGGGGCCTTAGCCAAAAACATTCAGTACTTC
>NA|15|NA|TRBV3-1|TRBJ2-3
CASSQGGLNTDTQYF
TGTGCCAGCAGCCAAGGGGGGCTGAACACAGATACGCAGTATTTT
>NA|15|NA|TRBV5-1|TRBJ2-3
CASSPVAGGTDTQYF
TGCGCCAGCAGCCCCGTCGCCGGGGGCACAGATACGCAGTATTTT
>few|14|NA|TRBV24-1|TRBJ2-1
CATSEEGYFNEQFF
TGTGCCACCAGTGAAGAGGGGTATTTCAATGAGCAGTTCTTC
>NA|15|NA|TRBV6-2/TRBV6-3|TRBJ2-2
CASSRQGLNTGELFF
TGTGCCAGCAGCAGACAAGGCCTAAACACCGGGGAGCTGTTTTTT
>NA|15|NA|TRBV5-1|TRBJ2-5
CASSLDVRAQETQYF
TGCGCCAGCAGCTTGGATGTCAGGGCCCAAGAGACCCAGTACTTC
>few|14|NA|TRBV3-1|TRBJ1-2
CASSLRGPSGGYTF
TGTGCCAGCAGTCTCAGGGGACCTAGCGGTGGCTACACCTTC
>few|14|NA|TRBV7-8|TRBJ2-5
CASSPGTLQETQYF
TGTGCCAGCAGCCCGGGGACTCTCCAAGAGACCCAGTACTTC
>NA|14|NA|TRBV4-3|TRBJ1-1
CASSRKGILTEAFF
TGCGCCAGCAGCCGCAAAGGGATTTTGACTGAAGCTTTCTTT
>NA|11|TRBD1|TRBV29-1|TRBJ1-1
CSVRQGAEAFF
TGCAGCGTTAGACAGGGTGCTGAAGCTTTCTTT
>few|14|TRBD2|TRBV29-1|TRBJ2-3
CSVEGQRETDTQYF
TGCAGCGTAGAGGGCCAGCGGGAGACAGATACGCAGTATTTT
>few|10|NA|TRBV20-1|TRBJ2-1
CSARVNEQFF
TGCAGTGCCCGTGTCAATGAGCAGTTCTTC
>many|13|TRBD1|TRBV6-5|TRBJ2-7
CASSDRGLYEQYF
TGTGCCAGCAGTGACAGGGGACTCTACGAGCAGTACTTC
>many|16|TRBD2|TRBV29-1|TRBJ2-7
CSAGGGVTSDYYEQYF
TGCAGCGCCGGAGGGGGGGTGACTAGCGACTACTACGAGCAGTACTTC
>few|17|TRBD2|TRBV7-2|TRBJ2-3
CASSLLGTSRYTDTQYF
TGTGCCAGCAGCTTACTCGGGACTAGCCGATACACAGATACGCAGTATTTT
>NA|15|TRBD2|TRBV5-1|TRBJ2-1
CASSVLAGVGYEQFF
TGCGCCAGCAGCGTCTTGGCGGGAGTGGGGTATGAGCAGTTCTTC
>few|15|TRBD1|TRBV5-1|TRBJ1-1
CASSQTGATNTEAFF
TGCGCCAGCAGTCAGACAGGGGCTACGAACACTGAAGCTTTCTTT
>NA|14|NA|TRBV20-1|TRBJ2-7
CSANPELGTEEQYF
TGCAGTGCTAACCCGGAACTAGGTACGGAGGAGCAGTACTTC
>few|13|NA|TRBV20-1|TRBJ2-5
CSARDGSAETQYF
TGCAGTGCTAGAGACGGGAGTGCAGAGACCCAGTACTTC
>NA|14|NA|TRBV4-3|TRBJ1-1
CASSQVPTGTEAFF
TGCGCCAGCAGCCAAGTTCCGACAGGCACTGAAGCTTTTTTT
>many|13|NA|TRBV7-3|TRBJ1-1
CASSLSGSGEAFF
TGTGCCAGCAGCTTAAGCGGGAGCGGAGAAGCTTTCTTT
>many|15|TRBD2|TRBV25-1|TRBJ2-2
CASSGLAGATGELFF
TGTGCCAGCAGTGGACTAGCGGGGGCCACCGGGGAGCTGTTTTTT
>few|17|TRBD2|TRBV7-2|TRBJ2-1
CASSLVRRERGYNEQFF
TGTGCCAGCAGCTTAGTGAGGCGGGAGAGGGGATACAATGAGCAGTTCTTC
>few|14|NA|TRBV7-2|TRBJ2-1
CASSLERLGNEQFF
TGTGCCAGCAGCTTAGAGCGGTTAGGGAATGAGCAGTTCTTC
>many|15|NA|TRBV2|TRBJ2-2
CASSESGVATGELFF
TGTGCCAGCAGTGAATCCGGGGTAGCCACCGGGGAGCTGTTTTTT
>many|15|NA|TRBV6-2/TRBV6-3|TRBJ2-6
CASSPYFSGANVLTF
TGTGCCAGCAGTCCGTATTTCTCTGGGGCCAACGTCCTGACTTTC
>few|13|TRBD1|TRBV7-2|TRBJ1-6
CASSLETQGALHF
TGTGCCAGCAGCTTAGAAACTCAGGGGGCCCTCCACTTT